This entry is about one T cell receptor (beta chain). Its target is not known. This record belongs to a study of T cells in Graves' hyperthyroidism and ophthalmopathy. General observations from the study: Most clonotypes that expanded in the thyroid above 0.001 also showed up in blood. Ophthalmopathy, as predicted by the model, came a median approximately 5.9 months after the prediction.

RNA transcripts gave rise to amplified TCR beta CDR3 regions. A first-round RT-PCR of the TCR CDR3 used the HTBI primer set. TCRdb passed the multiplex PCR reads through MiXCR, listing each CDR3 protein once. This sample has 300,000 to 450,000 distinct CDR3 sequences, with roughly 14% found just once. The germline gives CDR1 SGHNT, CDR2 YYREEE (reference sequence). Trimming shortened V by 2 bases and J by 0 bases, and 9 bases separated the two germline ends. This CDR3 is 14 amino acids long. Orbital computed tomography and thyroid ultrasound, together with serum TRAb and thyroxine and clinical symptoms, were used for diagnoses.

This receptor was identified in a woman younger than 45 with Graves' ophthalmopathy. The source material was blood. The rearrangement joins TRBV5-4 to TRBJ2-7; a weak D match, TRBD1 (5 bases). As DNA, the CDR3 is TGTGCCAGCAGCTTTAAGGGGTACTCCTACGAGCAGTACTTC. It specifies CASSFKGYSYEQYF. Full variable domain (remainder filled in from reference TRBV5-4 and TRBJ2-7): ETGVTQSPTHLIKTRGQQVTLRCSSQSGHNTVSWYQQALGQGPQFIFQYYREEENGRGNFPPRFSGLQFPNYSSELNVNALELDDSALYLCASSFKGYSYEQYFGPGTRLTVT.